Below, one TCR beta chain is given with its context. Its binding antigen is unknown. Base-call qualities are not available, and no considerably larger clone is one nucleotide away. This specimen comes from a study of CD8 T cells in ankylosing spondylitis (dated by TCRdb to 2017 to 2019). For the wider study: To find TCR variants linked to disease, the study profiled T cell receptor beta repertoires in ankylosing spondylitis patients and healthy donors. The full study cohort comprised 25 ankylosing spondylitis patients and some 110 healthy donors. Peripheral blood samples were taken, and synovial fluid was additionally collected from ankylosing spondylitis patients.

TCRdb lists the instrument as Illumina HiSeq 2500. TCR beta libraries were prepared by quantitative 5'-RACE with molecular barcodes. The source study handled its data this way. A new computational method, built on a probabilistic model of VDJ rearrangement, was used to identify disease-linked TCR variants. In-frame beta chains were kept once TCRdb had trimmed the public reads at Q25 with fastp and called clones with MiXCR. When rows share a CDR3 protein, they turn into one entry using the most common DNA and genes. TCRdb, not the original authors, processed these V and J calls. For this sample the table gives 120,000 to 150,000 distinct CDR3 sequences, of which roughly 8.4% were detected only once. The top ten clones comprise 6% to 8% of the sample. The germline V end is reduced by 4 bases and the J end by 2 bases; junction bases left unmatched: 6. Sequences SGHRS (CDR1) and YFSETQ (CDR2) are obtained from the germline V gene. The CDR3 covers 16 residues, taking in both the cysteine and the phenylalanine. Just CDR3 DNA is preserved here, 48 bases in frame from base 1.

Synovial fluid samples were paired with blood samples taken from the same ankylosing spondylitis patients. What the research found in general, with its limitations: Some motif variants were previously reported in synovial fluid and blood of reactive arthritis patients, suggesting common disease-initiation mechanisms. The disease-linked clones had a CD8+ phenotype and were found at relatively low frequencies in peripheral blood. According to the report, matched synovial fluid samples from ankylosing spondylitis patients were significantly enriched for the disease-linked clones. Blood from ankylosing spondylitis patients appeared to be characterized by a TCR beta motif composed of under 10 highly homologous amino acid variants.

The source of this sequence is a male donor with ankylosing spondylitis. Material: synovial fluid, either unsorted or a sorted T cell fraction (not recorded which). In this chain, TRBV5-1 is recombined with TRBJ2-5, and TRBD2 aligns with 12 junction nucleotides. The DNA sequence is as follows: TGCGCCAGCAGCGCCGGGACTAGCGGGCCTCAAGAGACCCAGTACTTC. Its coded protein is CASSAGTSGPQETQYF.